One and the same sample provided the 27 T cell receptor beta chains below, sequenced in a study of shared clonotypes between healthy human individuals. The assay was immunoSEQ multiplex PCR, and TCRdb's table has in-frame clones only and misses some. This table has approximately 1,000,000 clones, 75% to 80% appearing once. Sequenced: memory CD4+ T cells from PBMCs. Documented subset: CD45RA-negative fraction. The receptor set was obtained from a man aged 18 to 29 in good health. Some clones in this sample may be carry-over from other donors' samples.

The V gene is TRBV12-5, the J gene TRBJ2-3; 9 nucleotides match TRBD2. This CDR3 spans 16 amino acids. Germline V CDR1 and CDR2: LGHNT, FRNRAP. Trimming cost V 1 base and J 2 bases; bases outside gene matches: 4. CDR3 amino acids: CASGLGLADPTDTQYF. The CDR3, as DNA: TGTGCTAGTGGTTTGGGACTAGCGGACCCCACAGATACGCAGTATTTT.

The chain recombines TRBV7-9 with TRBJ1-2; no reliable D call. CDR1 is SEHNR, CDR2 FQNEAQ, per germline (reference sequence). The CDR3 consists of 14 residues. Trimming left V 4 bases short and J 10 bases short, with 19 bases between. Written as DNA, the CDR3 is TGTGCCAGCAGCTGGCTTTGGGAGGGAGGCGTCTACACCTTC. It specifies CASSWLWEGGVYTF. Full variable domain (missing parts from reference TRBV7-9 and TRBJ1-2): DTGVSQNPRHKITKRGQNVTFRCDPISEHNRLYWYRQTLGQGPEFLTYFQNEAQLEKSRLLSDRFSAERPKGSFSTLEIQRTEQGDSAMYLCASSWLWEGGVYTFGSGTRLTVV.

The chain links TRBV2 to TRBJ1-5; D is uncertain. The CDR3 extends over 10 amino acids. Per the germline V gene, CDR1 is SNHLY and CDR2 is FYNNEI. V shed 5 bases and J shed 10 bases, with 6 bases lying between them. The DNA for the CDR3 is TGTGCCAGCAGTCAAGTCCCCCAGCATTTT. Protein product: CASSQVPQHF.

This rearrangement joins TRBV13 to TRBJ1-1; D remains ambiguous. Germline-derived CDR1 and CDR2 are PRHDT and FYEKMQ (reference sequence). The length of the CDR3 is 14 residues. V was cut by 3 bases and J by 2 bases, with 10 bases left in between. The CDR3 here is CASSFGEFNTEAFF. CDR3 nucleotide sequence: TGTGCCAGCAGCTTTGGTGAATTTAACACTGAAGCTTTCTTT.

The gene calls are TRBV5-1 and TRBJ2-2; D unclear. V lost 1 base and J 1 base, leaving 11 bases between the germline ends. The CDR3 loop spans 16 amino acids. From germline, CDR1 is SGHRS and CDR2 YFSETQ. DNA for the CDR3: TGCGCCAGCAGCTTGCTCATCCCCGGGAACACCGGGGAGCTGTTTTTT. Protein product: CASSLLIPGNTGELFF.

This clone was recorded once. The gene calls are TRBV25-1 and TRBJ2-1; D is ambiguous. The V gene lost 4 bases and the J gene lost 7 bases, with 11 bases spanning the gap. Germline V gene lookup returns CDR1 MGHDK and CDR2 SYGVNS. The CDR3 length is 13 residues. This CDR3 reads CASSASPGNEQFF. Written as DNA, the CDR3 is TGTGCCAGCAGTGCTTCCCCTGGGAATGAGCAGTTCTTC. The full variable domain, rest sourced from reference TRBV25-1 and TRBJ2-1, is EADIYQTPRYLVIGTGKKITLECSQTMGHDKMYWYQQDPGMELHLIHYSYGVNSTEKGDLSSESTVSRIRTEHFPLTLESARPSHTSQYLCASSASPGNEQFFGPGTRLTVL.

V and J are TRBV7-6 and TRBJ2-2; D ambiguous. The CDR3 runs to 14 residues. Germline V gene lookup returns CDR1 SGHVS and CDR2 FNYEAQ. The germline V and J ends were trimmed by 7 bases and 4 bases, with 13 bases remaining between them. The CDR3 loop is CASTLMAFTGELFF. CDR3 nucleotide sequence: TGTGCCAGCACACTTATGGCTTTCACCGGGGAGCTGTTTTTT.

The chain joins TRBV2 to TRBJ2-3; D is undetermined. V was clipped by 10 bases and J by 7 bases, with 18 bases between them. From germline, CDR1 is SNHLY and CDR2 FYNNEI. This CDR3 spans 13 amino acids. CDR3 region: CATATGQGNTQYF. The CDR3 region has the DNA TGTGCCACCGCAACCGGTCAAGGGAATACGCAGTATTTT. The variable domain in full, with the rest retrieved from reference TRBV2 and TRBJ2-3, is EPEVTQTPSHQVTQMGQEVILRCVPISNHLYFYWYRQILGQKVEFLVSFYNNEISEKSEIFDDQFSVERPDGSNFTLKIRSTKLEDSAMYFCATATGQGNTQYFGPGTRLTVL.

The chain joins TRBV11-2 to TRBJ2-5, with a tentative D call TRBD1 (5 bases). The V gene lost 1 base and the J gene lost 5 bases, with 14 bases spanning the gap. The germline gives CDR1 SGHAT, CDR2 FQNNGV. This CDR3 is built from 15 residues. The CDR3 reads CASSLGTGTPETQYF. The CDR3 coding sequence is TGTGCCAGCAGCTTAGGTACAGGCACTCCGGAGACCCAGTACTTC.

V gene TRBV10-1 combines with J gene TRBJ2-3, with D hard to call. The CDR3 spans 14 residues. V shed 0 bases and J shed 6 bases, with 10 bases lying between them. Germline values: CDR1 WNHNN, CDR2 SYGVQD (reference sequence). CDR3 in DNA: TGCGCCAGCAGTGAGTCGCAATTTGCTGATACGCAGTATTTT. Protein sequence: CASSESQFADTQYF.

The rearrangement links TRBV11-3 to TRBJ2-1; 12 positions match TRBD2. Germline assignment: CDR1 SGHNT and CDR2 YENEEA. V shed 0 bases, J shed 0 bases, and the junction held 9 bases outside the gene matches. CDR3 length: 20 residues. The CDR3: CASSLDFTLAGGDSYNEQFF. The CDR3 DNA follows: TGTGCCAGCAGCTTAGATTTTACACTAGCGGGAGGTGACTCCTACAATGAGCAGTTCTTC.

The chain recombines TRBV5-1 with TRBJ2-4; D remains unclear. Trimming stripped 0 bases from V and 8 bases from J, with 12 bases between. CDR3 size: 14 residues. Germline V lookup: CDR1 SGHRS, CDR2 YFSETQ. The chain's CDR3 is CASSLEWGSDIQYF. CDR3 in DNA: TGCGCCAGCAGCTTGGAATGGGGTTCGGACATTCAGTACTTC.

In DNA, the CDR3 is TGTGCCAGCAGGGACGGTGTAGTCGGACAGACCTACGAGCAGTACTTC. The encoded protein is CASRDGVVGQTYEQYF. The J gene is TRBJ2-7, the V gene TRBV7-9; D may be TRBD1 (6 bases). The length of the CDR3 is 16 residues. Trimming took 6 bases from V and 2 from J, leaving 20 bases between them. Germline V lookup: CDR1 SEHNR, CDR2 FQNEAQ (reference sequence).

Note on this clone: At one of its ends the junction is not consistent with the germline gene, which may arise from a read error. The V call is TRBV7-9, the J call TRBJ1-4, with D possibly matching TRBD1 (6 bases). The CDR3 has 14 residues. Looked up from germline, CDR1 is SEHNR and CDR2 is FQNEAQ (reference sequence). CDR3 region: CASSSGTPGEKLFF. The CDR3 coding sequence is TGCGCCAGCAGTTCCGGGACACCAGGGGAAAAACTGTTTTTT.

The chain joins TRBV4-1 to TRBJ1-2; D is possibly TRBD1 (5 bases). Between the trimmed V and J ends, which lost 1 base and 4 bases, there was a span of 13 bases. CDR1 and CDR2 (germline): MGHRA, YSYEKL. This CDR3 contains 15 residues. In DNA form, the CDR3 reads TGCGCCAGCAGCCAAGGCGGCGGGGGTACCTATGGCTACACCTTC. Protein product: CASSQGGGGTYGYTF.

The rearrangement links TRBV5-1 to TRBJ1-4; D possibly corresponds to TRBD1 (5 bases). CDR1 is SGHRS and CDR2 is YFSETQ in the germline V gene. Deletions cut 4 bases from V and 0 bases from J, with 10 bases between. CDR3 length: 15 amino acids. The CDR3 spells CASSRGFATNEKLFF. The CDR3 DNA is TGCGCCAGCAGCCGGGGGTTCGCAACTAATGAAAAACTGTTTTTT.

This rearrangement joins TRBV4-2 to TRBJ2-6, with 8 bases that match TRBD1. This CDR3 is built from 20 residues. CDR1 and CDR2 (germline): LGHNA, YNFKEQ. V lost 0 bases to trimming and J lost 0 bases; unmatched junction nucleotides: 10. The CDR3 sequence is CASSQEPGQGANSGANVLTF. CDR3 in DNA: TGTGCCAGCAGCCAAGAACCGGGTCAGGGGGCCAACTCTGGGGCCAACGTCCTGACTTTC.

The CDR3 nucleotides read TGCGCCAGCAGCAACGGACTGAACACCGGGGAGCTGTTTTTT. Translation: CASSNGLNTGELFF. The chain is built from TRBV5-1 and TRBJ2-2; TRBD2 might be the D (5 bases). The CDR3 covers 14 residues. Germline lookup yields CDR1 SGHRS and CDR2 YFSETQ. V lost 4 bases to trimming and J lost 1 base, with 8 bases between them.

The gene calls are TRBV30 and TRBJ1-3, with D hard to call. Germline loops: CDR1 GTSNPN, CDR2 SVGIG (reference sequence). Trimming removed 3 bases from V and 0 bases from J, with 15 bases in between. The CDR3 covers 16 residues. The CDR3 nucleotides read TGTGCCTGGAGAGTAGGGCAGATTACCTCTGGAAACACCATATATTTT. This encodes CAWRVGQITSGNTIYF.

This chain connects TRBV7-2 to TRBJ1-6; D is uncertain. This CDR3 is 15 amino acids long. Germline values: CDR1 SGHTA, CDR2 FQGNSA. Between the trimmed V and J ends, which lost 1 base and 9 bases, there was a span of 13 bases. CDR3 amino acids: CASSLVIGYSSPLHF. The CDR3 nucleotides read TGTGCCAGCAGCTTAGTGATCGGATACTCTTCACCCCTCCACTTT.

The chain has TRBV19 and TRBJ2-5; 9 bases match TRBD1. The CDR3 is made up of 14 amino acids. Trimming removed 7 bases from V and 7 bases from J; junction bases left unmatched: 10. The germline V gene has CDR1 LNHDA and CDR2 SQIVND (reference sequence). The CDR3 region is CASNLGTGSGTQYF. In DNA form, the CDR3 reads TGTGCCAGTAACCTCGGGACAGGGAGTGGGACCCAGTACTTC.

V and J are TRBV28 and TRBJ1-1, with 12 bases matching TRBD1. Germline lookup yields CDR1 MDHEN and CDR2 SYDVKM. J lost 7 bases, V lost 1 base, and 7 bases had no gene match. This CDR3 is built from 16 residues. This CDR3 reads CASSLFRDRGRVEAFF. Here the CDR3 DNA reads TGTGCCAGCAGTTTATTTAGGGACAGGGGGCGGGTTGAAGCTTTCTTT. The full variable domain, completed using reference TRBV28 and TRBJ1-1, is DVKVTQSSRYLVKRTGEKVFLECVQDMDHENMFWYRQDPGLGLRLIYFSYDVKMKEKGDIPEGYSVSREKKERFSLILESASTNQTSMYLCASSLFRDRGRVEAFFGQGTRLTVV.

In regard to this clone: Different DNA sequences within this sample yield the same CDR3. V is TRBV28 and J is TRBJ1-5; D remains ambiguous. The V end lost 5 bases, the J end lost 7 bases, and 9 bases lay between the germline ends. CDR3 length: 12 amino acids. Germline CDR1 MDHEN, CDR2 SYDVKM. The CDR3 region is CASSLRGQPQHF. CDR3 sequence (DNA): TGTGCCAGCAGTCTACGTGGACAGCCCCAGCATTTT.

This chain connects TRBV5-5 to TRBJ2-7; 7 bases fit TRBD2. The V and J ends lost 0 bases and 5 bases, in that order; junction bases with no gene match: 2. Germline V gives CDR1 SGHKS, CDR2 YYEKEE (reference sequence). The CDR3 spans 13 residues. The CDR3 bases are TGTGCCAGCAGCTTGGGGACTAGAGACGAGCAGTACTTC. This gives the protein CASSLGTRDEQYF.

This clone was counted only a few times. The rearrangement uses TRBV14 and TRBJ1-1, with D possibly being TRBD1 (6 bases). V was shortened by 3 bases and J by 2 bases, with 10 bases between the two germline ends. The CDR3 runs 14 residues. Germline CDR1 SGHDN, CDR2 FVKESK. DNA for the CDR3: TGTGCCAGCAGCCAGTGGGGGGCTAACACTGAAGCTTTCTTT. Translation: CASSQWGANTEAFF. Full variable domain (missing parts from reference TRBV14 and TRBJ1-1): EAGVTQFPSHSVIEKGQTVTLRCDPISGHDNLYWYRRVMGKEIKFLLHFVKESKQDESGMPNNRFLAERTGGTYSTLKVQPAELEDSGVYFCASSQWGANTEAFFGQGTRLTVV.

The V and J genes are TRBV6-1 and TRBJ2-5; D is unclear. CDR3 size: 12 residues. Trimming took off 5 bases at V and 5 bases at J, with 9 bases between the two ends. Germline loops: CDR1 MNHNS, CDR2 SASEGT. Here the CDR3 reads CASSKVRETQYF. CDR3 DNA sequence: TGTGCCAGCAGTAAAGTAAGGGAGACCCAGTACTTC.

The chain carries TRBV5-1 and TRBJ2-2, with TRBD2 identical over 13 bases. Germline V CDR1 and CDR2: SGHRS, YFSETQ. CDR3 length: 17 amino acids. The V gene end was trimmed by 4 bases and the J gene end by 3 bases; junction bases not matched to a gene: 6. The CDR3, as DNA: TGCGCCAGCAGCCGATCCGGGACTAGCGGGGACACCGGGGAGCTGTTTTTT. Protein product: CASSRSGTSGDTGELFF.